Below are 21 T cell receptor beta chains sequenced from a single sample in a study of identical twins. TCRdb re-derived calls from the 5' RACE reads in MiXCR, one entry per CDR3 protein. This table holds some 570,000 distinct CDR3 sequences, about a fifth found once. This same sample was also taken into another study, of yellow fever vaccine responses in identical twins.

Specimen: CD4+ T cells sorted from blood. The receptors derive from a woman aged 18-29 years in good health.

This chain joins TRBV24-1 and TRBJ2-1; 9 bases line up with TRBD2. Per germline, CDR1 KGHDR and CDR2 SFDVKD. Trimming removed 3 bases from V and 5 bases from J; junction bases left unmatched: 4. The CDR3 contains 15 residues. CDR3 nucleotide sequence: TGTGCCACCAGTGATGCTAGCGGGACCAACAATGAGCAGTTCTTC. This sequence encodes CATSDASGTNNEQFF.

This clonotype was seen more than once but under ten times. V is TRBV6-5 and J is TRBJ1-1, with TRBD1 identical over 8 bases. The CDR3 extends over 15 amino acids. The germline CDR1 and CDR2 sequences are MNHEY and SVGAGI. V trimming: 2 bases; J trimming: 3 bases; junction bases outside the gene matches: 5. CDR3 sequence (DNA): TGTGCCAGCAGTTACCTTGGACAGGGCGACACTGAAGCTTTCTTT. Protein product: CASSYLGQGDTEAFF.

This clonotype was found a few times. The CDR3 sequence is CASSYRGKINTGELFF. CDR3 sequence (DNA): TGTGCCAGCAGTTACCGCGGAAAAATAAACACCGGGGAGCTGTTTTTT. The chain employs TRBV6-2 or TRBV6-3 and TRBJ2-2; D is ambiguous. V gave up 2 bases and J gave up 2 bases, with 12 bases separating them. The V gene's germline CDR1 is MNHEY and CDR2 SVGEGT. This CDR3 spans 16 amino acids.

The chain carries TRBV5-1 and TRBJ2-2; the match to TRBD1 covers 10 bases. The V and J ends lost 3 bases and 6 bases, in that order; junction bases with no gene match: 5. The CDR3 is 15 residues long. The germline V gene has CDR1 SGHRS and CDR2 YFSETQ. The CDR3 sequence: CASSSPGTGAGELFF. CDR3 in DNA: TGCGCCAGCAGCTCACCCGGGACAGGGGCCGGGGAGCTGTTTTTT.

In DNA, the CDR3 is TGTGCCAGCAGTTTAGTAGTGAACGCCAGGGGGTCGAATGAGCAGTTCTTC. Amino acids: CASSLVVNARGSNEQFF. The rearrangement links TRBV12-3 or TRBV12-4 to TRBJ2-1, with TRBD1 identical over 7 bases. Unmatched junction bases numbered 13, after V lost 1 base and J lost 7 bases. The CDR3 covers 17 residues.

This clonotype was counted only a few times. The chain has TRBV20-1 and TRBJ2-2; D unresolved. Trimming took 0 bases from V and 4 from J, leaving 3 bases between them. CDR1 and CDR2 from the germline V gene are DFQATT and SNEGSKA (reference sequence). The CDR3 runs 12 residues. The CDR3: CSAREITGELFF. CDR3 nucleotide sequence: TGCAGTGCTAGAGAAATCACCGGGGAGCTGTTTTTT.

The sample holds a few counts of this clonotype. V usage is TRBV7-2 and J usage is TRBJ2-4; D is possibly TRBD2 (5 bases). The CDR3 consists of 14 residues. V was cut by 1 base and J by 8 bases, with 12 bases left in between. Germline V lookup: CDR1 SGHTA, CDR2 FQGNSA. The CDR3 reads CASSLGGFYDIQYF. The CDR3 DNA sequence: TGTGCCAGCAGCTTAGGAGGGTTCTACGACATTCAGTACTTC.

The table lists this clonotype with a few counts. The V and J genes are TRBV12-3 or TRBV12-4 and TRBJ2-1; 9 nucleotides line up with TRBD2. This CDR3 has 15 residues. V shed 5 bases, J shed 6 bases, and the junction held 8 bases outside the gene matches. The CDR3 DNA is TGTGCCAGCAGTGTCAAGCGGGGGGCCGGCAATGAGCAGTTCTTC. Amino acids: CASSVKRGAGNEQFF.

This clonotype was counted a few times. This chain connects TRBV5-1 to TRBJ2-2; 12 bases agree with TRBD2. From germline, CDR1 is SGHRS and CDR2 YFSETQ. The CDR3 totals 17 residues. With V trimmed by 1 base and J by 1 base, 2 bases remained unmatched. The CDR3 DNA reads TGCGCCAGCAGCTTGAGGACTAGCGGGGTGAACACCGGGGAGCTGTTTTTT. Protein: CASSLRTSGVNTGELFF.

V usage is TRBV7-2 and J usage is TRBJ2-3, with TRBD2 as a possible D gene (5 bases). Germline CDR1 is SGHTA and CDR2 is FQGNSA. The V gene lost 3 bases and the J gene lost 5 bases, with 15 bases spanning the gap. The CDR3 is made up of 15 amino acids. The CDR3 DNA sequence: TGTGCCAGCAGCTTTACCCTTTCGAGGGAAGATACGCAGTATTTT. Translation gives CASSFTLSREDTQYF.

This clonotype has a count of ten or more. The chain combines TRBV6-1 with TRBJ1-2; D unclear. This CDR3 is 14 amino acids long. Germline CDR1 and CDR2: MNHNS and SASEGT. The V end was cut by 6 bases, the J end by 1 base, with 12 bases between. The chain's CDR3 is CASSPDPDNYGYTF. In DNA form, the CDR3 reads TGTGCCAGCAGCCCAGACCCCGATAACTATGGCTACACCTTC.

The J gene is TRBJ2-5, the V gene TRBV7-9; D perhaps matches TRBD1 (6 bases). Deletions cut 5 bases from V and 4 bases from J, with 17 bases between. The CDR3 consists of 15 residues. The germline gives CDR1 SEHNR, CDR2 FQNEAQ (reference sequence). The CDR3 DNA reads TGTGCCAGCAGCACGGGACAAGGGCTCCCAGAGACCCAGTACTTC. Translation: CASSTGQGLPETQYF.

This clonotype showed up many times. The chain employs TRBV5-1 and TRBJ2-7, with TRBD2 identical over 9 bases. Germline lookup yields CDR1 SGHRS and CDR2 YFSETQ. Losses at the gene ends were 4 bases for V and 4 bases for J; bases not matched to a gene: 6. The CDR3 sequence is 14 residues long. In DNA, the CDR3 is TGCGCCAGCAGCCTGACTAGCGGTGCATACGAGCAGTACTTC. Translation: CASSLTSGAYEQYF. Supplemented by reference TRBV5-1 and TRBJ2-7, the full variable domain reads KAGVTQTPRYLIKTRGQQVTLSCSPISGHRSVSWYQQTPGQGLQFLFEYFSETQRNKGNFPGRFSGRQFSNSRSEMNVSTLELGDSALYLCASSLTSGAYEQYFGPGTRLTVT.

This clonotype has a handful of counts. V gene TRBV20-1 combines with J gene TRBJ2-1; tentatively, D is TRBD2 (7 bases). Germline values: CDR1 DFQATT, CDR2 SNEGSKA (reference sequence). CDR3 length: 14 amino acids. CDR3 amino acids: CRARWGGAPNEQFF. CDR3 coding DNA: TGCAGGGCAAGATGGGGGGGGGCTCCGAATGAGCAGTTCTTC.

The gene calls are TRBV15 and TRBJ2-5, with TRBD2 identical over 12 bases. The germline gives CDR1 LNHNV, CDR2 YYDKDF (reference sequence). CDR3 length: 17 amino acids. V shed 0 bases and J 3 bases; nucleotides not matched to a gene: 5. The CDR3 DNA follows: TGTGCCACCAGCAGAGATAGTACTAGCGGGGGGAAAGAGACCCAGTACTTC. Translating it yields CATSRDSTSGGKETQYF.

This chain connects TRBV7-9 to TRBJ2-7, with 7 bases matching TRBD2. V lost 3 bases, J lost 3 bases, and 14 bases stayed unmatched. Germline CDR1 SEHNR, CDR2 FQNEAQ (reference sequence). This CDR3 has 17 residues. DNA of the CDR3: TGTGCCAGCAGCTTGGGGACCACTAGCGCCGTCTACTACGAGCAGTACTTC. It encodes CASSLGTTSAVYYEQYF.

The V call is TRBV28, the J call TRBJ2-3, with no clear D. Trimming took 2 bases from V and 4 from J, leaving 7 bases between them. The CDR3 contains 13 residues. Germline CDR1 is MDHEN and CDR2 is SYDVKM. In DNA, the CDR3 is TGTGCCAGCAGTTTACCCGTCGCAGATACGCAGTATTTT. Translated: CASSLPVADTQYF.

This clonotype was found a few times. Here the CDR3 reads CASSQEKGGEPYNEQFF. CDR3 in DNA: TGTGCCAGCAGCCAAGAAAAGGGGGGGGAGCCCTACAATGAGCAGTTCTTC. The chain recombines TRBV4-2 with TRBJ2-1, with D tentatively TRBD2 (7 bases). The CDR3 runs to 17 residues. Per germline, CDR1 LGHNA and CDR2 YNFKEQ. V was pared by 0 bases and J by 2 bases, with 14 bases between.

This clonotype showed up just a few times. CDR3 sequence: CSARVAGTPSDTQYF. The CDR3 DNA is TGCAGTGCTAGGGTCGCCGGGACTCCCTCGGATACGCAGTATTTT. The V gene is TRBV20-1, the J gene TRBJ2-3; tentatively, D is TRBD2 (6 bases). This CDR3 spans 15 amino acids. Trimming removed 3 bases from V and 6 bases from J, with 19 bases in between. Germline CDR1 is DFQATT and CDR2 is SNEGSKA (reference sequence).

This CDR3 reads CASSQGPGRFQETQYF. CDR3 DNA sequence: TGCGCCAGCAGCCAAGGGCCAGGAAGGTTCCAAGAGACCCAGTACTTC. This chain links TRBV4-1 with TRBJ2-5; no clear D. The germline V gene has CDR1 MGHRA and CDR2 YSYEKL. The CDR3 length is 16 residues. V was shortened by 1 base and J by 1 base, with 13 bases between the two germline ends.

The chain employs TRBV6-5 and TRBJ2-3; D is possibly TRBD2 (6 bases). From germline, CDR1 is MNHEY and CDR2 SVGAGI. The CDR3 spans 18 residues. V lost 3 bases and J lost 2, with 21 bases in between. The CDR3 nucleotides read TGTGCCAGCAGTTATTTTATAGGTGGGGCGGGAAACACAGATACGCAGTATTTT. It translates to CASSYFIGGAGNTDTQYF.